This T cell receptor beta chain derives from a study of blood T cell repertoires in COVID-19. Across the study: The United States, Italy and Spain provided the acute and convalescent COVID-19 samples.

Germline values: CDR1 MNHEY, CDR2 SVGAGI. This CDR3 region has 15 residues. J lost 12 bases, V lost 6 bases, and 15 bases had no gene match. TCRdb keeps only in-frame clones here, not all; method: immunoSEQ multiplex PCR. The sample has 240,000 or so clones; approximately 84% are singletons. The rearrangement uses TRBV6-5 and TRBJ2-3; 10 bases agree with TRBD2. Specimen: peripheral blood. This clonotype was sampled from a woman aged 30 to 39 who had recovered from COVID-19. Here the CDR3 reads CASRPAGLAEASQYF. CDR3 bases: TGTGCCAGCAGACCCGCCGGACTAGCGGAAGCTAGCCAGTATTTT.